This T cell receptor beta chain is from a study of CD8+ T cells in alopecia areata. cDNA prepared by RNA extraction and subsequent reverse transcription served as the template for sequencing. Profiling relied on immunoSEQ multiplex PCR, and the TCRdb table lists in-frame clones only, not all of them. The sample carries approximately 150,000 clones, about 85% recorded once. The treatment here: oral pan-JAK inhibitor, 5-10 mg twice daily. This clone occurred once. The clonotype was recovered from a human donor with alopecia areata. The sample here was CD8+ T cells sorted from blood, taken at week 4, from a patient treated with tofacitinib.

CDR3 DNA sequence: TGTGCCAGCAACCCAGACAGCTACACTGAAGCTTTCTTT. It yields the protein CASNPDSYTEAFF. The chain couples TRBV2 to TRBJ1-1; D is perhaps TRBD1 (5 bases). V gave up 7 bases and J gave up 3 bases, with 12 bases separating them. Looked up from germline, CDR1 is SNHLY and CDR2 is FYNNEI. The CDR3 is made up of 13 amino acids.